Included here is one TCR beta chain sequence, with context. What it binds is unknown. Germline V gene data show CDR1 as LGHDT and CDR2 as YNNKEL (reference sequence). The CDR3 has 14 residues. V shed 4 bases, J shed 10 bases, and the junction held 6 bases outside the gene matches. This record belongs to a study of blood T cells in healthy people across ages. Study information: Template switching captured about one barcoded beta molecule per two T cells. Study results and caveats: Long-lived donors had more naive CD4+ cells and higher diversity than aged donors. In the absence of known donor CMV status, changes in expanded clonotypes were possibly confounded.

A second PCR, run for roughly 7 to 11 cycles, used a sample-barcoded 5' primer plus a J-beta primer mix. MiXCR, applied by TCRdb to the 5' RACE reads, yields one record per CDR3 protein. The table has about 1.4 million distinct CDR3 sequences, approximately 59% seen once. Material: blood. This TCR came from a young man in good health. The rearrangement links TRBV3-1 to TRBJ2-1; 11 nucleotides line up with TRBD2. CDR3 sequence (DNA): TGTGCCAGCAGCCGAGACGCTAGCGGGGGGGAGCAGTTCTTC. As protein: CASSRDASGGEQFF.